This T cell receptor beta chain was retrieved from a study of cytomegalovirus exposure and HLA in healthy donors. On the study more broadly: Of the donors genotyped, 300 to 500 in all, about 80% fell in the Caucasian-associated ancestry cluster. General study results and limits: Cytomegalovirus-associated TCR beta chains were listed, numbering approximately 150. Later, an analysis showed that TCR beta chains associated with HLA were more clonally expanded than others that were equally common.

The PCR ran on 60 Vbeta and 13 Jbeta primers. The repertoire was sequenced with immunoSEQ multiplex PCR; TCRdb's copy has only in-frame clones and lacks some. The table lists about 140,000 clones, around 75% of them singletons. Germline V CDR1 and CDR2: MNHEY, SMNVEV (reference sequence). The CDR3 covers 17 residues. The J segment lost 4 bases and the V segment lost 3 bases, leaving 12 bases of the junction unmatched. Worth noting for this clone: What it binds is unknown.

The sequenced sample consisted of PBMCs. The chain joins TRBV27 to TRBJ1-2; 9 nucleotides agree with TRBD1. This TCR was recovered from a middle-aged man in good health and CMV-seronegative. CDR3 sequence reads: CASSFVQGAENRYGYTF. DNA for the CDR3: TGTGCCAGCAGTTTCGTACAGGGGGCAGAAAATCGCTATGGCTACACCTTC.